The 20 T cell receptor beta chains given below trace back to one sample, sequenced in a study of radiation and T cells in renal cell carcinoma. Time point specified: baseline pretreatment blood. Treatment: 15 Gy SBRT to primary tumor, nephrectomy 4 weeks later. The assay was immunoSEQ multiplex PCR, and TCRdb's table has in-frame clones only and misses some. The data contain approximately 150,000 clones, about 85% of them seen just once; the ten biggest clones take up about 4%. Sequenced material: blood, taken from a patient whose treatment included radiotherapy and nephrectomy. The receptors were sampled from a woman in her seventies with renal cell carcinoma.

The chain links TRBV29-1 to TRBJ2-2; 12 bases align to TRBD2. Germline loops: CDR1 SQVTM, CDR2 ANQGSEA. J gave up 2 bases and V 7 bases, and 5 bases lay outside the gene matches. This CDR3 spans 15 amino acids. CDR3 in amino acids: CSAPTSGGNTGELFF. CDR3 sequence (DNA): TGCAGCGCCCCGACTAGCGGGGGCAACACCGGGGAGCTGTTTTTT.

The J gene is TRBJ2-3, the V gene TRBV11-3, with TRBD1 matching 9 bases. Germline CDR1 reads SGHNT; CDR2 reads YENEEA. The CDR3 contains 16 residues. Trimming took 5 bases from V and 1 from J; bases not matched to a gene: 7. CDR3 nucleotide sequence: TGTGCCAGCAGCGCCGGACAGGGGAAGGGCACAGATACGCAGTATTTT. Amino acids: CASSAGQGKGTDTQYF.

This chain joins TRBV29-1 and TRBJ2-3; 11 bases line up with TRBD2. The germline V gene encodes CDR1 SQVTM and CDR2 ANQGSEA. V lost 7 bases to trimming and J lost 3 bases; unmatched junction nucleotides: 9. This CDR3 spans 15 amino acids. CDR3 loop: CSAQLAGAFTDTQYF. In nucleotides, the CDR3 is TGCAGCGCCCAACTAGCGGGGGCCTTTACAGATACGCAGTATTTT.

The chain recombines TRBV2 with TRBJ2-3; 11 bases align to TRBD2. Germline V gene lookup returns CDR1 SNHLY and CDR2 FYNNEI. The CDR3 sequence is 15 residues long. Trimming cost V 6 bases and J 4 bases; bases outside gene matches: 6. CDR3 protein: CASRELAGAPDTQYF. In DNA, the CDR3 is TGTGCCAGCAGAGAACTAGCGGGGGCCCCAGATACGCAGTATTTT.

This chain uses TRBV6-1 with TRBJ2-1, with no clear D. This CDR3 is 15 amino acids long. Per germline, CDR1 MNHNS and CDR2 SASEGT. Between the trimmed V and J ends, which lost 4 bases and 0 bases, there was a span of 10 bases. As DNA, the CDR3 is TGTGCCAGCAGTGTCAGGCGGCCCTCCTACAATGAGCAGTTCTTC. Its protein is CASSVRRPSYNEQFF.

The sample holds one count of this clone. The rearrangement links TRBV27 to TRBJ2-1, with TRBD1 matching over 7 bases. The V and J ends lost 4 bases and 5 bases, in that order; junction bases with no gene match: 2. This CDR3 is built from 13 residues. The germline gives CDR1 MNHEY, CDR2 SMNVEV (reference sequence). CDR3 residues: CASSSTGNNEQFF. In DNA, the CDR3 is TGTGCCAGCAGTTCGACAGGGAACAATGAGCAGTTCTTC.

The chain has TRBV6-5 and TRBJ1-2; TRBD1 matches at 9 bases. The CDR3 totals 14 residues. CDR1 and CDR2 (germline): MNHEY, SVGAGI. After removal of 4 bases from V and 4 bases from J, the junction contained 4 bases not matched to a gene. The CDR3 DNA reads TGTGCCAGCAGTTCGGGGGACAGGGCCTATGGCTACACCTTC. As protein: CASSSGDRAYGYTF.

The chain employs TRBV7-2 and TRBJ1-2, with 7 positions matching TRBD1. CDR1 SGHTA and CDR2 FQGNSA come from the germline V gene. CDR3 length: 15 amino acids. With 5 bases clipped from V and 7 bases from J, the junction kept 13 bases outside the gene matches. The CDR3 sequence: CASSDRQGLASGYTF. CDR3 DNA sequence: TGTGCCAGCAGCGATAGACAGGGTTTGGCGAGTGGCTACACCTTC.

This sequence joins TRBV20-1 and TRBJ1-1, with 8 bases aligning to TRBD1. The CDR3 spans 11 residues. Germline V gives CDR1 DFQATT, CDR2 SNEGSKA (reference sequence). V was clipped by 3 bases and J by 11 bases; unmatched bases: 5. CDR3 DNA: TGCAGTGCTAGGGGACAGGCGGGGGCTTTCTTT. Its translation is CSARGQAGAFF.

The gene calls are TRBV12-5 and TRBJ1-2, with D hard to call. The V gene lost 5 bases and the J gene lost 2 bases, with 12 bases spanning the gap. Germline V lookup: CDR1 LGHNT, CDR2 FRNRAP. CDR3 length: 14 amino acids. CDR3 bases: TGTGCTAGTGGTGTAGGCGACGGGAACTATGGCTACACCTTC. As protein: CASGVGDGNYGYTF.

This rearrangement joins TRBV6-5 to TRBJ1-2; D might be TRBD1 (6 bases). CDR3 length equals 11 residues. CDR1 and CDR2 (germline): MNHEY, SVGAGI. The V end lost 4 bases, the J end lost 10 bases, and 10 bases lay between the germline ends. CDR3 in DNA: TGTGCCAGCAGTTCGAGGACAGCCTACACCTTC. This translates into CASSSRTAYTF.

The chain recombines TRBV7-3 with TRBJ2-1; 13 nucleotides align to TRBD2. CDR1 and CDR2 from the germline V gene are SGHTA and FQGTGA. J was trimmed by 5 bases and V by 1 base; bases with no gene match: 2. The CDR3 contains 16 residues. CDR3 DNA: TGTGCCAGCAGCTTAAGGACTAGCGGGGGCCACAATGAGCAGTTCTTC. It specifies CASSLRTSGGHNEQFF. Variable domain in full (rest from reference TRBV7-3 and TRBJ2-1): GAGVSQTPSNKVTEKGKYVELRCDPISGHTALYWYRQSLGQGPEFLIYFQGTGAADDSGLPNDRFFAVRPEGSVSTLKIQRTERGDSAVYLCASSLRTSGGHNEQFFGPGTRLTVL.

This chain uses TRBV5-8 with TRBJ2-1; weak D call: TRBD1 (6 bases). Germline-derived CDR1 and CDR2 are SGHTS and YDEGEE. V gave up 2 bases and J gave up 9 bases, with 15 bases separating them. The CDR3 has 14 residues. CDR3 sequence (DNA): TGTGCCAGCAGCTTAGTCAGGGGCGGTGGTGAGCAGTTCTTC. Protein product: CASSLVRGGGEQFF.

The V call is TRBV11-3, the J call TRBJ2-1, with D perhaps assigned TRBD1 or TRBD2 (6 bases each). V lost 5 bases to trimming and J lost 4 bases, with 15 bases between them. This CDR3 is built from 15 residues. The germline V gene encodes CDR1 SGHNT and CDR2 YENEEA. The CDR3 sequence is CASSPGRTVYNEQFF. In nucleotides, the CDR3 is TGTGCCAGCAGCCCGGGGAGGACAGTTTACAATGAGCAGTTCTTC.

The CDR3 DNA sequence: TGTGCCAGCAGCTTAACGGGCAGCTCCTACGAGCAGTACTTC. Amino acids: CASSLTGSSYEQYF. V is TRBV7-3 and J is TRBJ2-7; no clear D. V was trimmed by 0 bases and J by 0 bases, leaving 6 bases between them. The CDR3 totals 14 residues. In germline, CDR1 is SGHTA, CDR2 FQGTGA.

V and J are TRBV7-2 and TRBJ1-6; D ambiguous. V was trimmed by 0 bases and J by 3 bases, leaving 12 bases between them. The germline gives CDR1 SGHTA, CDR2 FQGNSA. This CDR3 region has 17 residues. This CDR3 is CASSLAEGKLYNSPLHF. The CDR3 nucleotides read TGTGCCAGCAGCTTAGCGGAAGGGAAACTCTATAATTCACCCCTCCACTTT.

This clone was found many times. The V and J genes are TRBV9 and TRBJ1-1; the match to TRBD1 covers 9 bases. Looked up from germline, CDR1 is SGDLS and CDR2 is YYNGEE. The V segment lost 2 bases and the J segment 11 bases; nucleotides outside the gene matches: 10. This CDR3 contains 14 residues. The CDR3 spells CASSVGEWDRDAFF. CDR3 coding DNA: TGTGCCAGCAGCGTGGGAGAGTGGGACAGGGATGCTTTCTTT.

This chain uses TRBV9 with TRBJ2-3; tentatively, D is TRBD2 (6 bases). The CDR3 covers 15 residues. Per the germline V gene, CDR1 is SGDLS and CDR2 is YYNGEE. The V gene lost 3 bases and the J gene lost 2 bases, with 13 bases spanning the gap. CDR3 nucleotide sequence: TGTGCCAGCAGCGCCACCTCGGGGGACACAGATACGCAGTATTTT. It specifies CASSATSGDTDTQYF.

CDR3 sequence reads: CASKDYTDTQYF. In nucleotides, the CDR3 is TGTGCCAGCAAGGACTACACAGATACGCAGTATTTT. The rearrangement links TRBV6-5 to TRBJ2-3, with D perhaps TRBD2 (6 bases). Germline values: CDR1 MNHEY, CDR2 SVGAGI. Trimming removed 7 bases from V and 2 bases from J, with 7 bases in between. The CDR3 sequence is 12 residues long.

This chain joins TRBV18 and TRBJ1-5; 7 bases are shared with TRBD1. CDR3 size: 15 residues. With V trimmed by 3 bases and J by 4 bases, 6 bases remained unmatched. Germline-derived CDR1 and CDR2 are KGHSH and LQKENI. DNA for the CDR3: TGTGCCAGCTCACCCGAGGGGGCTCCAAATCAGCCCCAGCATTTT. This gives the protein CASSPEGAPNQPQHF.